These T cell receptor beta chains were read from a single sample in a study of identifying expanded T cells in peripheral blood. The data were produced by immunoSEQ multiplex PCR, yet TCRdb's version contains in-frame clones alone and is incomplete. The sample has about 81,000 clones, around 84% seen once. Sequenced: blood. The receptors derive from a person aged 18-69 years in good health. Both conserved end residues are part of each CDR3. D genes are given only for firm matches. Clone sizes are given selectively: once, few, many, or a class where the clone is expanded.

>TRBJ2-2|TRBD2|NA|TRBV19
TGTGCCAGTAGTATAGGACTAGCCATCGGGGAGCTGTTTTTT
CASSIGLAIGELFF
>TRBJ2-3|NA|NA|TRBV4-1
TGCGCCAGCAGCCAAGAACGGTGGGGGGATACGCAGTATTTT
CASSQERWGDTQYF
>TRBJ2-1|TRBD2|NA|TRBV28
TGTGCCACTAACATAGCGGGAGGTGGCAATGAGCAGTTCTTC
CATNIAGGGNEQFF
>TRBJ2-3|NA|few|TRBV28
TGTGCCAGCAGTTTACTAGGCAGAACGCAGTATTTT
CASSLLGRTQYF
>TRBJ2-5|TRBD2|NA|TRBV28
TGTGCCAGCAGTACCTTAAGACTAGCGGGAGGAGAGACCCAGTACTTC
CASSTLRLAGGETQYF
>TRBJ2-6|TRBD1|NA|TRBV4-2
TGTGCCAGCAGCCAACCGGGACAGGGGGTTCCTGGGGCCAACGTCCTGACTTTC
CASSQPGQGVPGANVLTF
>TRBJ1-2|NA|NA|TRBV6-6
TGTGCCAGCACCCACAGGGATGGATTTGGCTACACCTTC
CASTHRDGFGYTF
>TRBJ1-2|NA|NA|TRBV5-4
TGTGCCAGCAGCTTAATGTCAGTGTCGAATGGCTACACCTTC
CASSLMSVSNGYTF
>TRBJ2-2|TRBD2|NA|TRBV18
TGTGCCAGCTCACCACGGACTAGCGGGAGGGGCACCGGGGAGCTGTTTTTT
CASSPRTSGRGTGELFF
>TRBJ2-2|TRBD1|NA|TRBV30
TGTGCCTGGAGTGTCTTGGACAGGGCAACCGGGGAGCTGTTTTTT
CAWSVLDRATGELFF
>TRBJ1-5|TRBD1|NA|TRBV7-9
TGTGCCAGCAGCGTGGGACAGGCCGGTCAGCCCCAGCATTTT
CASSVGQAGQPQHF
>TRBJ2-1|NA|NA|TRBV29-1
TGCAGCGTTGGAAGGGAAACCTACAATGAGCAGTTCTTC
CSVGRETYNEQFF
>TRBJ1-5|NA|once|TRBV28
TGTGCCAGTGTCCCAGGGACTCACAATCAGCCCCAGCATTTT
CASVPGTHNQPQHF
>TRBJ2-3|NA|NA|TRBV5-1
TGCGCCAGCAGCTTGGACGGACTCACAGACACAGATACGCAGTATTTT
CASSLDGLTDTDTQYF
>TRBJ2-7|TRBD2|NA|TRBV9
TGTGCCAGCAGCGTGAGATCTAGCGGAACCTACGAGCAGTACTTC
CASSVRSSGTYEQYF
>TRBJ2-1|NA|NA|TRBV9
TGTGCCAGCAGCGTAGGGCAGGGTTACAATGAGCAGTTCTTC
CASSVGQGYNEQFF
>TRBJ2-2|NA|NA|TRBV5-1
TGCGCCAGCTCCCGGGAGTCGGGCACCGGGGAGCTGTTTTTT
CASSRESGTGELFF
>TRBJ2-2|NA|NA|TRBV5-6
TGTGCCAGCAGCCACCTCAATCAAGCCTACACCGGGGAGCTGTTTTTT
CASSHLNQAYTGELFF
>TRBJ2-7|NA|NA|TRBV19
TGTGCCAGTAGTATAGCAGGCAGGGGCTCCTACGAGCAGTACTTC
CASSIAGRGSYEQYF
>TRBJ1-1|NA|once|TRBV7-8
TGTGCCAGCAGCTTAAGGCAGGGAGGCTTTGGTGAGGACACTGAAGCTTTCTTT
CASSLRQGGFGEDTEAFF
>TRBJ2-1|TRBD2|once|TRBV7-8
TGTGCCACTAAGGGACTAGCTTCCTACAATGAGCAGTTCTTC
CATKGLASYNEQFF
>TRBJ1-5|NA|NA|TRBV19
TGTGCCAGTAAAATTACAGGGACAAGCAATCAGCCCCAGCATTTT
CASKITGTSNQPQHF
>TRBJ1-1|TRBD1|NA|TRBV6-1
TGTGCCAGCACTTGGGACAGGGGATACACTGAAGCTTTCTTT
CASTWDRGYTEAFF
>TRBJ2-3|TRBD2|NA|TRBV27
TGTGCCAGCAGTTCAATAGCGGGAGGGACAGATACGCAGTATTTT
CASSSIAGGTDTQYF
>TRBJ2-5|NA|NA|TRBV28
TGTGCCAGCAGTTTATTGCCCGGGGCGGGGGAGACCCAGTACTTC
CASSLLPGAGETQYF
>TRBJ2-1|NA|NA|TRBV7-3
TGTGCCAGCAGCTTGGGGGTCCACGGGGACCACAATGAGCAGTTCTTC
CASSLGVHGDHNEQFF
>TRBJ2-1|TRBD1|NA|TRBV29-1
TGCAGCGTAGTCGAACAGGGGGCGCGGAATGAGCAGTTCTTC
CSVVEQGARNEQFF
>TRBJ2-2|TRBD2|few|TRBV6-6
TGTGCCAGCACTGGACTAGTTACCGGGGAGCTGTTTTTT
CASTGLVTGELFF
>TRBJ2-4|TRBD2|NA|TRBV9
TGTGCCAGCAGCGTAGCGGGGACTAGCGGGAGCATTCAGTACTTC
CASSVAGTSGSIQYF
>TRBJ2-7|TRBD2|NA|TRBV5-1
TGCGCCAGCAGATCTCTAGCGGGAGACCCCTACGAGCAGTACTTC
CASRSLAGDPYEQYF
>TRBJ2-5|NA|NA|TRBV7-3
TGTGCCAGCAGCTTAACGTTGGGGTCGGAGACCCAGTACTTC
CASSLTLGSETQYF
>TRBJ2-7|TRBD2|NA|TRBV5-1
TGCGCCAGCAGCTTGTCCCCTAGCGGGAGGACCCTTCAAAGCGAGCAGTACTTC
CASSLSPSGRTLQSEQYF
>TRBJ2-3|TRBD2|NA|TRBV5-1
TGCGCCAGCAGCTTGAAGCGGGAGGTATCAGATACGCAGTATTTT
CASSLKREVSDTQYF
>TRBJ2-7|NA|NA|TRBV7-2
TGTGCCAGCAGCCCGGCCCCCTCAGGGGGGGAGCAGTACTTC
CASSPAPSGGEQYF
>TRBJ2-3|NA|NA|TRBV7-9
TGTGCCAGCAGCCTCGGAGACACAGATACGCAGTATTTT
CASSLGDTDTQYF
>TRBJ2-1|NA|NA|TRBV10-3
TGTGCCATCAGTGAGTCGGTGACAGGAGACAATGAGCAGTTCTTC
CAISESVTGDNEQFF
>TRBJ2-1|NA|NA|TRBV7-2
TGTGCCAGCAGCAGAAGGGACAATGAGCAGTTCTTC
CASSRRDNEQFF
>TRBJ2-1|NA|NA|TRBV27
TGTGCCACCAAAGGGACCTACAATGAGCAGTTCTTC
CATKGTYNEQFF
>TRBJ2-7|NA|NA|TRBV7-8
TGTGCCAGCAGCTTTGATAGGGGCCCCTACGAGCAGTACTTC
CASSFDRGPYEQYF
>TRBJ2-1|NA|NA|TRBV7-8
TGTGCCAGCAGCTTAGGGGCAGTAAAGGGTTTGGATGAGCAGTTCTTC
CASSLGAVKGLDEQFF
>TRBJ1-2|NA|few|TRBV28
TGTGCCAGCAGTTTGGAGGACAGCCGCAGGAACTATGGCTACACCTTC
CASSLEDSRRNYGYTF